This paragraph reports one T cell receptor (beta chain). What antigen it recognizes has not been identified. Qualities for individual bases were not recorded, and no much larger clone is one base off. The sample belongs to a study of vaccination and CD4 T cells after COVID-19 (dated by TCRdb to between 2020 and 2023). Some background on the complete study: Convalescent patients had a positive SARS-CoV-2 result on nasal swab PCR, and of these patients, some ten had mild disease and one had severe disease. The convalescent cohort comprised six males and four females, including two Hispanic individuals, seven Caucasians, two Asians and one multiracial person. Participants got two doses of the Pfizer-BioNTech BNT162b2 vaccine (n=8) or two doses of the Moderna mRNA-1273 vaccine (n=2). Post-COVID blood samples were collected from convalescent patients a median of approximately 100 days after diagnosis, with a range of roughly 30 to 170 days. Post-vaccine blood samples were collected a median of approximately 77 days after the second vaccine dose, ranging from roughly 13 to 250 days. Overlapping spike peptide pools from SARS-CoV-2 and from the common cold coronaviruses HCoV-NL63, HCoV-OC43 and HCoV-229E were used as culture stimuli. Control cultures used a CEFX viral epitope pool as positive control, an HIV-1 Nef peptide pool as negative control, or no peptide. In 10 COVID-19 convalescent patients and a handful of infection-naive healthy vaccine recipients, the spike-specific CD4+ TCR repertoire before mRNA vaccination was compared with the repertoire after mRNA vaccination. Broad study findings and their caveats: In convalescent patients, nearly all vaccine-specific clones (304 of 307) were found to be mono-reactive for SARS-CoV-2 spike rather than cross-reactive with common cold coronaviruses. The number of convalescent patients in the study was relatively small, and the study did not examine early timepoints following natural infection. The median number of SARS-CoV-2-reactive clonotypes rose from under 25 after infection to 30 to 45 after vaccination, but the change was not significant. In convalescent patients, a median roughly 87% of post-vaccine SARS-CoV-2-reactive clones were detected only after vaccination, suggesting vaccine-specific priming.

CDR1 and CDR2, looked up from the germline V gene (reference sequence), are LNHNV and YYDKDF. Relative to germline, V is 1 base shorter and J is 1 base shorter, with 13 bases between their ends. The CDR3 has 16 amino acids, counting the end cysteine and phenylalanine. The sequence is cut down to CDR3 DNA, 48 bases in frame from base 1. The treatment or condition label on this specimen signifies: approximately 10-day PBMC culture with coronavirus spike peptide pools or control peptides (ViraFEST assay). The study used the ViraFEST assay, which expanded antigen-specific T cells with peptide pools and then identified expanded clonotypes by TCR sequencing. The positive SARS-CoV-2 PCR tests of the convalescent patients were dated from March to December 2020, before the Alpha, Beta and Delta variants emerged in the United States. Each well held around 2 million PBMCs cultured in IMDM containing around 5% human AB serum and approximately 9.8 IU/ml IL-2, with about 10 ug/ml peptide pools added. On days 3 and 7, half of the culture medium was replaced with fresh IL-2-containing medium. After 9 to 11 days of culture, CD4+ T cells were isolated by negative selection with the EasySep CD4+ T cell isolation kit. Ficoll-Paque Plus gradient centrifugation was used to isolate PBMCs from whole blood, and the isolated PBMCs were then either used fresh or cryopreserved at -140C. Each culture condition was generally run in triplicate wells.

The method behind the library was PCR. At the Johns Hopkins FTIC core, DNA from the cultured CD4+ T cells underwent TCR sequencing with the Oncomine TCR Beta short-read assay. The QIAamp micro DNA kit was used to extract genomic DNA from the cultured CD4+ T cells. Oncomine TCR Beta libraries made from cultured CD4+ T cells were pooled using unique dual indexes and sequenced on an Illumina iSeq 100. From the authors' description of their analysis: Non-productive sequences were removed, and CDR3s not starting with C, not ending with F or W, or shorter than 7 amino acids were discarded. Antigen-specific clonotypes were identified using the MANAFEST web application through comparison of peptide-stimulated wells with reference and other culture wells. To be called positive, a clone needed an FDR below 0.05, an odds ratio above 5, and a productive frequency above 0.1% in at least two of three replicate wells. Clonotypes that were significantly expanded in both SARS-CoV-2 spike wells and at least one common cold coronavirus spike condition were defined as cross-reactive. CDR3 homology was assessed with Levenshtein distances (stringdist) and unrooted phylogenetic trees (ape) in R version 3.6.1. The public reads were quality trimmed at Q25 with fastp and then assembled into clones with MiXCR by TCRdb, keeping productive beta chains. For every CDR3 protein sequence, its rows merge into one entry that carries the most common genes and DNA. TCRdb, not the original authors, processed these V and J calls. The sample table shows roughly 8,400 distinct CDR3 sequences, and 60% to 70% are seen once. The leading ten clones occupy 30% to 40% of the sample.

The receptor's source is a human donor who had recovered from COVID-19. Sequencing was performed on CD4+ T cells from blood, cultured in vitro. The V gene is TRBV15 and the J gene is TRBJ2-5; the D call is possibly TRBD1 or TRBD2, each sharing 5 bases. The CDR3 region has the sequence CATSRAGGTPQETQYF. At the DNA level, the sequence is TGTGCCACCAGCAGAGCTGGGGGAACTCCCCAAGAGACCCAGTACTTC.